This T cell receptor (beta chain) was documented in a study of T cells in localized non-small cell lung cancer. Notes on the study in general: The study found T cell clonality highest in uninvolved adjacent lung, above tumor. Investigators sequenced only a single tumor region, leaving heterogeneity possible.

The protocol was immunoSEQ multiplex PCR, while the TCRdb copy is restricted to in-frame clones and leaves out a portion. In the table there are 70,000 to 80,000 clones, around nine tenths of which are singletons. V was shortened by 2 bases and J by 2 bases, with 7 bases between the two germline ends. The CDR3 covers 13 residues. Looked up from germline, CDR1 is KGHSH and CDR2 is LQKENI. Concerning this clone: The antigen remains unidentified.

The TCR sequence derives from a woman aged 40-69 years with stage I squamous cell lung carcinoma. The chain combines TRBV18 with TRBJ2-7; D possibly corresponds to TRBD2 (5 bases). Sequencing used peripheral blood, obtained before any cancer treatment. CDR3: CASSPEGPYEQYF. Here the CDR3 DNA reads TGTGCCAGCTCACCAGAGGGTCCCTACGAGCAGTACTTC.